Listed below are T cell receptor beta chains from one sample, sequenced in a study of STAT3 mutations in large granular lymphocyte leukemia. The method was immunoSEQ multiplex PCR; TCRdb's version includes in-frame clones alone and lacks a portion of them. This sample has roughly 46,000 clones, with about three quarters found just once. Sequencing input: PBMCs. Every receptor here comes from a human donor with T large granular lymphocyte leukemia. Some clones in this sample may be carry-over from other donors' samples. CDR3s include the opening cysteine and the closing phenylalanine or tryptophan. A D gene is named only where the DNA matches it firmly. Only part of the rows carry a size: once, few, many, or a class if the clone is expanded.

d_call j_call clone_size v_call cdr3_nt cdr3_aa
NA TRBJ2-7 once TRBV28 TGTGCCAGCAGGTCAGGGGCGTTGGACGAGCAGTACTTC CASRSGALDEQYF
NA TRBJ1-4 once TRBV18 TGTGCCAGCTCACAATTCGACGGAAGCCTAACTAATGAAAAACTGTTTTTT CASSQFDGSLTNEKLFF
TRBD1 TRBJ2-5 NA TRBV5-1 TGCGCCAGCAGCTTGGTGCCGACAGGGGGCGGGGAGACCCAGTACTTC CASSLVPTGGGETQYF
NA TRBJ1-1 once TRBV5-4 TGTGCCAGCAGCTTGGATGTGAACACTGAAGCTTTCTTT CASSLDVNTEAFF
NA TRBJ2-7 NA TRBV4-3 TGCGCCAGCAGCCAAGATCTAGGGCCCTACGAGCAGTACTTC CASSQDLGPYEQYF
NA TRBJ1-1 NA TRBV29-1 TGCAGCGCACATGGGGGAGGGGACACTGAAGCTTTCTTT CSAHGGGDTEAFF
NA TRBJ2-3 NA TRBV5-6 TGTGCCAGCAGCATTTGGGACCCCCGCACAGATACGCAGTATTTT CASSIWDPRTDTQYF
NA TRBJ2-7 few TRBV7-6 TGTGCCAGCAGCTTGGTTGTGGGGGCTGGCGAGCAGTACTTC CASSLVVGAGEQYF
TRBD2 TRBJ2-3 NA TRBV30 TGTGCCTGGAGGCGGACTAGCGGGGGGACGGATACGCAGTATTTT CAWRRTSGGTDTQYF
TRBD1 TRBJ2-2 NA TRBV7-8 TGTGCCAGCAGCCCCTCGACAGGGGTAAACACCGGGGAGCTGTTTTTT CASSPSTGVNTGELFF
NA TRBJ1-5 NA TRBV7-2 TGTGCCAGCAGCTTATGGGGCTACAATCAGCCCCAGCATTTT CASSLWGYNQPQHF
NA TRBJ1-2 NA TRBV25-1 TGTGCCAGCAGTGGATCGGCTCCATATGGCTACACCTTC CASSGSAPYGYTF
NA TRBJ2-7 NA TRBV7-9 TGTGCCAGCAGCTTGCCTGCGGGGTACGAGCAGTACTTC CASSLPAGYEQYF
NA TRBJ2-7 NA TRBV7-9 TGTGCCAGCAGCTTAGTCACAGGGTCTGTCGAGCAGTACTTC CASSLVTGSVEQYF
NA TRBJ1-4 NA TRBV11-2 TGTGCCAGCAGCGCGGGGGACACTCTCCGCGAAAAACTGTTTTTT CASSAGDTLREKLFF
TRBD1 TRBJ1-4 NA TRBV6-5 TGTGCCAGCAGTTGGGACAGATATAATGAAAAACTGTTTTTT CASSWDRYNEKLFF
NA TRBJ2-2 NA TRBV7-2 TGTGCCAGCAGCCTGGGGGTGGTGCGGGCTCGGGGCGGGGAGCTGTTTTTT CASSLGVVRARGGELFF
NA TRBJ2-7 NA TRBV27 TGTGCCAGCAGTTTAAACCTCGGCTACGAGCAGTACTTC CASSLNLGYEQYF
TRBD2 TRBJ2-3 NA TRBV5-1 TGCGCCAGCACCCATTCCAGGGAGGGAACGCAGTATTTT CASTHSREGTQYF
NA TRBJ2-7 NA TRBV28 TGTGCCAGCAGTCCCCGGGGGAGACAGGCAGAGGGGCAGGTCGAGCAGTACTTC CASSPRGRQAEGQVEQYF
TRBD1 TRBJ2-7 NA TRBV5-1 TGCGCCAGCAGCTTGAGTGGACAGGGTTATGAAGAGCAGTACTTC CASSLSGQGYEEQYF
NA TRBJ2-2 NA TRBV7-6 TGTGCCAGCAGCTTAACTCGAAGGGACACCGGGGAGCTGTTTTTT CASSLTRRDTGELFF
NA TRBJ1-1 NA TRBV14 TGTGCCAGCAGTCGAAGGGAGTACACTGAAGCTTTCTTT CASSRREYTEAFF
NA TRBJ1-4 NA TRBV5-4 TGTGCCAGCAGAGATGCAACTAATGAAAAACTGTTTTTT CASRDATNEKLFF
NA TRBJ1-4 once TRBV6-5 TGTGCCAGCAGTCCCGCGTATGCAACTAATGAAAAACTGTTTTTT CASSPAYATNEKLFF
NA TRBJ1-6 NA TRBV28 TGTGCCAGCAGTCCCGGGGGAAGAAATTCACCCCTCCACTTT CASSPGGRNSPLHF
NA TRBJ2-7 NA TRBV11-2 TGTGCCAGCAGCTTATTGGTCGAGCAGTACTTC CASSLLVEQYF
NA TRBJ1-2 NA TRBV5-1 TGCGCCAGCAGCTTGGGGCCCTATGGCTACACCTTC CASSLGPYGYTF
NA TRBJ1-1 few TRBV11-2 TGTGCCAGCAGCGGTGATAGGAGTACTGAAGCTTTCTTT CASSGDRSTEAFF
NA TRBJ2-2 NA TRBV6-5 TGTGCCAGCAGTTTCGTGCCGGGACAACGAACCGGGGAGCTGTTTTTT CASSFVPGQRTGELFF
NA TRBJ2-3 NA TRBV7-9 TGTGCCAGCAGACGGGACCCTACAGATACGCAGTATTTT CASRRDPTDTQYF
NA TRBJ2-1 NA TRBV7-8 TGTGCCAGCAGGTCGTCCGGGAACAATGAGCAGTTCTTC CASRSSGNNEQFF
NA TRBJ1-6 few TRBV27 TGTGCCAGCAGTTTATCGTGGCCCACGGGTTCACCCCTCCACTTT CASSLSWPTGSPLHF
NA TRBJ1-3 NA TRBV5-5 TGTGCCAGCAGCTTGCCAGGCGGAAACACCATATATTTT CASSLPGGNTIYF
NA TRBJ2-2 once TRBV28 TGTGCCAGCAGGCCGGGACAAAGGCGGGAGCTGTTTTTT CASRPGQRRELFF
NA TRBJ1-5 NA TRBV19 TGTGCCAGTAAGGCAAGCAATCAGCCCCAGCATTTT CASKASNQPQHF
NA TRBJ1-1 NA TRBV13 TGTGCCAGCAGCTCACAGAGGGGGGGCACTGAAGCTTTCTTT CASSSQRGGTEAFF
NA TRBJ2-5 NA TRBV19 TGTGCCAGTAGCGATTGGGGGGCCTTGCAAGAGACCCAGTACTTC CASSDWGALQETQYF
NA TRBJ1-6 once TRBV5-1 TGCGCCAGCAGCTTGGAAGCCCCTCCACCCCTCCACTTT CASSLEAPPPLHF
TRBD1 TRBJ1-2 few TRBV5-4 TGTGCCAGCAGGGCGCAGGGGGCCGGTAACTATGGCTACACCTTC CASRAQGAGNYGYTF